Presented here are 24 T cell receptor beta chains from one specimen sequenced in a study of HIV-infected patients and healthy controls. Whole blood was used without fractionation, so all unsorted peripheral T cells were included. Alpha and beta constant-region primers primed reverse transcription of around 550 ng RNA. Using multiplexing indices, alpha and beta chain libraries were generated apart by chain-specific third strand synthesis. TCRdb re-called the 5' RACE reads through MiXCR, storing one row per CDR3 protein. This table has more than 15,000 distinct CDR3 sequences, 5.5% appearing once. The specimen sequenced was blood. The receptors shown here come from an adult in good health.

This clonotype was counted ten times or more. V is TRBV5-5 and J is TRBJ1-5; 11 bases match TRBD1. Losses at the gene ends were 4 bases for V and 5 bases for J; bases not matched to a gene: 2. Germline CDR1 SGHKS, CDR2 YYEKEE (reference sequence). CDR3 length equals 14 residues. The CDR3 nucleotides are TGTGCCAGCAGCAAGGGACAGGGGGATCAGCCCCAGCATTTT. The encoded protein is CASSKGQGDQPQHF. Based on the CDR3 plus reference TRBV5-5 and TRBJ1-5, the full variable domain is DAGVTQSPTHLIKTRGQQVTLRCSPISGHKSVSWYQQVLGQGPQFIFQYYEKEERGRGNFPDRFSARQFPNYSSELNVNALLLGDSALYLCASSKGQGDQPQHFGDGTRLSIL.

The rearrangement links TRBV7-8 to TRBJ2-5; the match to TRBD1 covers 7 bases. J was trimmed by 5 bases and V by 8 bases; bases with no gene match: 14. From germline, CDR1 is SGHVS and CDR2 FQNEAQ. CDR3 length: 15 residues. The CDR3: CASGLLGQYMETQYF. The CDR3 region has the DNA TGTGCCAGCGGACTGTTGGGACAGTATATGGAGACCCAGTACTTC.

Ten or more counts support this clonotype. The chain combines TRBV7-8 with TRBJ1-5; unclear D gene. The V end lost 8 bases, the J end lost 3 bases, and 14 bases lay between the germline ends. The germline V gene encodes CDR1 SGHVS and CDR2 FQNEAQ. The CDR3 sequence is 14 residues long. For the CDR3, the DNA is TGTGCCAGCCAGACGGATGGTTACAATCAGCCCCAGCATTTT. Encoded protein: CASQTDGYNQPQHF.

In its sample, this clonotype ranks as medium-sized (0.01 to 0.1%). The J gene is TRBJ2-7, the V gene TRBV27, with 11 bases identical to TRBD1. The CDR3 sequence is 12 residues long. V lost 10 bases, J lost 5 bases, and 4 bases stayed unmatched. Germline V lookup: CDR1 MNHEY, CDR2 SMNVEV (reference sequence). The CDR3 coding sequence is TGTGCCACCCGGACAGGGGGCGACGAGCAGTACTTC. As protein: CATRTGGDEQYF.

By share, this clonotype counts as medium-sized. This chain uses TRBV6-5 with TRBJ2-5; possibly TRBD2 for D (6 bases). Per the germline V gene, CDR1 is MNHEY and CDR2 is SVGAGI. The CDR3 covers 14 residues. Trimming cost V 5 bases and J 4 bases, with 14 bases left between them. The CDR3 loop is CASSAGGGVETQYF. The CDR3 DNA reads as TGTGCCAGCAGTGCCGGGGGAGGAGTAGAGACCCAGTACTTC.

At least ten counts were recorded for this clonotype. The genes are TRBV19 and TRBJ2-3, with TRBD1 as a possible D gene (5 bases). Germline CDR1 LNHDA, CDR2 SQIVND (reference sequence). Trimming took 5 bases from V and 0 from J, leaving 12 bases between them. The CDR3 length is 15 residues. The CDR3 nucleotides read TGTGCCAGTAGTTCCCGGACACGGAGCACAGATACGCAGTATTTT. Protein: CASSSRTRSTDTQYF.

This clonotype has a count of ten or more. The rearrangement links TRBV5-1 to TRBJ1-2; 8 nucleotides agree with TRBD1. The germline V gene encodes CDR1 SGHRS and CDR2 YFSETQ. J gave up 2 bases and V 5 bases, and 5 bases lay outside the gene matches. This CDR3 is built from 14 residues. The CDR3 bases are TGCGCCAGCAGGGTCCGGACAGGGAACTATGGCTACACCTTC. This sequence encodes CASRVRTGNYGYTF. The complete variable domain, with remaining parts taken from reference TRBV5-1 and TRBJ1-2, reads KAGVTQTPRYLIKTRGQQVTLSCSPISGHRSVSWYQQTPGQGLQFLFEYFSETQRNKGNFPGRFSGRQFSNSRSEMNVSTLELGDSALYLCASRVRTGNYGYTFGSGTRLTVV.

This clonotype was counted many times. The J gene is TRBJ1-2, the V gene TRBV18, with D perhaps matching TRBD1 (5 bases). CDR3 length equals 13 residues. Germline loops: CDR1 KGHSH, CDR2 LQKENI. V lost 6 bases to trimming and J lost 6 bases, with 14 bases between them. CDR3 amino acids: CASSQGIVDGYTF. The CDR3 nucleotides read TGTGCCAGCTCGCAGGGAATCGTTGATGGCTACACCTTC.

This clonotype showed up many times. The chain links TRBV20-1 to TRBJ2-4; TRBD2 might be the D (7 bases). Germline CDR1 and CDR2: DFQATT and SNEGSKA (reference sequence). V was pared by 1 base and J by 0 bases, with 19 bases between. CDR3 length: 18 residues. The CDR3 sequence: CSARVGGGRWRAKNIQYF. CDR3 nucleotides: TGCAGTGCTAGAGTAGGGGGGGGGCGATGGAGAGCCAAAAACATTCAGTACTTC.

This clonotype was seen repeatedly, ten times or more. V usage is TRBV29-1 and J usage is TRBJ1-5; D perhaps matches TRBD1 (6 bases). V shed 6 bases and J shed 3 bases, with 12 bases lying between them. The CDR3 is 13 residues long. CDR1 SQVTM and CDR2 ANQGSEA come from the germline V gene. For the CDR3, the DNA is TGCAGCGTGGGGGCACAGGACAATCAGCCCCAGCATTTT. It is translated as CSVGAQDNQPQHF.

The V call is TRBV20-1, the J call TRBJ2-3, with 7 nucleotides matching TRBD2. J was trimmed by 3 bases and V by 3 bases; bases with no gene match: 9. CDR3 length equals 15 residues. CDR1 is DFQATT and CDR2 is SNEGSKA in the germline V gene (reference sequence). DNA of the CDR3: TGCAGTGCTAGGGGACTAACCGGGAAGACAGATACGCAGTATTTT. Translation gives CSARGLTGKTDTQYF.

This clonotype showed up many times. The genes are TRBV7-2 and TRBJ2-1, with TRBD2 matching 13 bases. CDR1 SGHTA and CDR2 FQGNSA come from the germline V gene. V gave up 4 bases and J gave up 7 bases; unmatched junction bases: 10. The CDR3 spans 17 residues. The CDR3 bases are TGTGCCAGCAGCTCAAGGGCACTAGCGGGGGGGCGGAATGAGCAGTTCTTC. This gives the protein CASSSRALAGGRNEQFF.

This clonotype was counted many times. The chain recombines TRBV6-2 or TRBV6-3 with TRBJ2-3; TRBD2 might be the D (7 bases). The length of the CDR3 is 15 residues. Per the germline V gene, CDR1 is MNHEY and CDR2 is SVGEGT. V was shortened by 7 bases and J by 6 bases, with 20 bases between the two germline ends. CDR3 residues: CASMKMWRGRDTQYF. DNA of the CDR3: TGTGCCAGCATGAAGATGTGGCGGGGGCGGGATACGCAGTATTTT.

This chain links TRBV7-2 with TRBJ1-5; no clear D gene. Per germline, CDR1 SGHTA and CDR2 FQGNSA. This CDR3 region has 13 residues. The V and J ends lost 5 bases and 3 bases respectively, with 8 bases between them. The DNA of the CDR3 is TGTGCCAGCAGCCTTGGGAACAATCAGCCCCAGCATTTT. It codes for CASSLGNNQPQHF.

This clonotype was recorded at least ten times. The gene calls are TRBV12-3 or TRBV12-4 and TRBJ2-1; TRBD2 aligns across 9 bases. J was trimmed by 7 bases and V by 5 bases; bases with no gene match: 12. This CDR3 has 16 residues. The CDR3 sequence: CASSPRRGAGGNEQFF. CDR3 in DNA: TGTGCCAGCAGTCCAAGAAGGGGAGCGGGGGGAAATGAGCAGTTCTTC.

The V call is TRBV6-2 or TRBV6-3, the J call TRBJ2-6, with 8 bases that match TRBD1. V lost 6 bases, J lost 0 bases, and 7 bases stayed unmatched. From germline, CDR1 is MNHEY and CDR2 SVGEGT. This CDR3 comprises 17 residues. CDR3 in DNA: TGTGCCAGCAGCGGGACAGGAGTTAACTCTGGGGCCAACGTCCTGACTTTC. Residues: CASSGTGVNSGANVLTF.

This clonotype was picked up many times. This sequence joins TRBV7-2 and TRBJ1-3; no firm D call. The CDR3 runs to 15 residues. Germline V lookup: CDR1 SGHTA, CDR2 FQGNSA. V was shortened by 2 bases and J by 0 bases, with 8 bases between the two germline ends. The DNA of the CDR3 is TGTGCCAGCAGCTTATCTGGTTACTCTGGAAACACCATATATTTT. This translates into CASSLSGYSGNTIYF. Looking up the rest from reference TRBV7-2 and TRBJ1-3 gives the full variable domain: GAGVSQSPSNKVTEKGKDVELRCDPISGHTALYWYRQSLGQGLEFLIYFQGNSAPDKSGLPSDRFSAERTGGSVSTLTIQRTQQEDSAVYLCASSLSGYSGNTIYFGEGSWLTVV.

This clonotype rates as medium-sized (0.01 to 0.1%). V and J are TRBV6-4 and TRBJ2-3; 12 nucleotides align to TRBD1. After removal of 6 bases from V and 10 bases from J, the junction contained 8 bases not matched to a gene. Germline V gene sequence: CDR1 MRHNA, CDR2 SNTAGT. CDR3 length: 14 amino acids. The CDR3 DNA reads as TGTGCCAGCAGGATGATCCGGGACAGGGGGCCGCAGTATTTT. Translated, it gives CASRMIRDRGPQYF.

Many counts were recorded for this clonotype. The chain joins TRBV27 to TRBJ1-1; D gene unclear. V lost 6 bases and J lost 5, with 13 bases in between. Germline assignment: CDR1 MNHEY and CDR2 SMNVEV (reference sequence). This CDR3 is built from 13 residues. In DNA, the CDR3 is TGTGCCAGCAGCCAGAGAAGGCGGACTGAAGCTTTCTTT. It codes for CASSQRRRTEAFF.

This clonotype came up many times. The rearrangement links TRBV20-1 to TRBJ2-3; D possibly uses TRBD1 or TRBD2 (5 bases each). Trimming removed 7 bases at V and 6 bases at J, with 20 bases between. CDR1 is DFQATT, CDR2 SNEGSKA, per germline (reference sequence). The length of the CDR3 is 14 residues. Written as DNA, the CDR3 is TGCAGTGTGTCTGGGACCCCGTCACCCGATACGCAGTATTTT. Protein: CSVSGTPSPDTQYF.

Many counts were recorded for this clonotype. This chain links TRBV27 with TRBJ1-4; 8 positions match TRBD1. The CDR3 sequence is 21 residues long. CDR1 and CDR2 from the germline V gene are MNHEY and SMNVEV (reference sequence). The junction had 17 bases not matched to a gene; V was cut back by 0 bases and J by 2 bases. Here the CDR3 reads CASSLSALLLTGEVTNEKLFF. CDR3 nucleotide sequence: TGTGCCAGCAGTTTATCGGCCTTGCTCCTGACAGGGGAGGTGACTAATGAAAAACTGTTTTTT.

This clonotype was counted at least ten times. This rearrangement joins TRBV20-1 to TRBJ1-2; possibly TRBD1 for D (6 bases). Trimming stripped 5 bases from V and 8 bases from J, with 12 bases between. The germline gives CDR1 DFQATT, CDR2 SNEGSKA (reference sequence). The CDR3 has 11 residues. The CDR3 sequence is CSAVKGGGYTF. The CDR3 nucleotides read TGCAGTGCTGTAAAAGGGGGGGGCTACACCTTC.

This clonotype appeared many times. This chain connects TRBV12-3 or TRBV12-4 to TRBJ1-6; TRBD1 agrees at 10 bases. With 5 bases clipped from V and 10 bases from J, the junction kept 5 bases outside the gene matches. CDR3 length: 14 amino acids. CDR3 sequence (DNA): TGTGCCAGCAGTCTCGGACAGGGGGGATCACCCCTCCACTTT. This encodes CASSLGQGGSPLHF.

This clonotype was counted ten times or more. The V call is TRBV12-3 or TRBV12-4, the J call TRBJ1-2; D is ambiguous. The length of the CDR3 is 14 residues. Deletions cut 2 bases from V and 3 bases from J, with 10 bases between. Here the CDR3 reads CASSLSYRYYGYTF. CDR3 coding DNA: TGTGCCAGCAGTTTAAGCTATCGGTACTATGGCTACACCTTC.